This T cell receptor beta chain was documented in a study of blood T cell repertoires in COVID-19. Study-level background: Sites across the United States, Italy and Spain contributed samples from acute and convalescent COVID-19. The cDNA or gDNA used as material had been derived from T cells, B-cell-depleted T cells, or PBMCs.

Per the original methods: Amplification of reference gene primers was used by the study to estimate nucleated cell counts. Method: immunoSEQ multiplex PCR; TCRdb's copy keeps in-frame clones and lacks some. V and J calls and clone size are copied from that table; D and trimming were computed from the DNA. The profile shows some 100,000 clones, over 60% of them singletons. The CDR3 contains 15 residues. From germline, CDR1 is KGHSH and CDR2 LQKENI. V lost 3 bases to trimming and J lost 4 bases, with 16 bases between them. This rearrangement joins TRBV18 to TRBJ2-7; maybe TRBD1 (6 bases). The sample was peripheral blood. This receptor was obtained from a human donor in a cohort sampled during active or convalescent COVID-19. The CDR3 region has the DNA TGTGCCAGCTCACCGAGCCATATGGGGGCTTACGAGCAGTACTTC. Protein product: CASSPSHMGAYEQYF.